This TCR beta chain was retrieved from a study of preoperative IRX-2 immunotherapy in early breast cancer. As to treatment: preoperative locoregional IRX-2 cytokine immunotherapy. TCRdb keeps only in-frame clones here, not all; method: immunoSEQ multiplex PCR. The repertoire includes under 30,000 clones, 80% to 90% of them detected once, and approximately 9.4% sits in the top ten. Germline trimming cut 5 bases from V and 3 bases from J; bases unmatched to any gene: 7. The CDR3 sequence is 14 residues long. Looked up from germline, CDR1 is SGHDT and CDR2 is YYEEEE. The source material was tumor tissue, sampled after IRX-2 immunotherapy. The V call is TRBV5-6, the J call TRBJ2-5; TRBD2 matches 7 bases. This clonotype was sampled from a human donor with breast cancer. The CDR3 protein is CASRPLAAEETQYF. CDR3 nucleotide sequence: TGTGCCAGCAGGCCCCTAGCGGCCGAAGAGACCCAGTACTTC.